Described below is a single TCR beta chain sequence and its context. The antigen remains undetermined. This specimen belongs to a study of T cell responses to AZD1222 COVID-19 vaccine. Study findings and constraints: Recipients of two AZD1222 doses showed rising Spike-specific TCR breadth and depth. Spike as a whole was targeted by vaccine-associated CD4 TCRs, dominant at 160-218 and 743-854.

The method was immunoSEQ multiplex PCR; TCRdb's version includes in-frame clones alone and lacks a portion of them. The table records over 110,000 clones, under 95% of them present only once. Sequencing used peripheral blood, obtained on day 0 of AZD1222 vaccination. This TCR was sampled from an adult in good health.

CDR3 sequence: CASSQGTGLNTGELFF. For the CDR3, the DNA is TGCGCCAGCAGCCAAGGAACGGGTCTCAACACCGGGGAGCTGTTTTTT. The chain has TRBV4-3 and TRBJ2-2; D gene ambiguous. V lost 1 base, J lost 2 bases, and 11 bases lay in between. CDR1 LGHNA and CDR2 YSLEER come from the germline V gene. The CDR3 sequence is 16 residues long.